The 8 T cell receptor beta chains listed next were all sequenced from one sample in a study of OX40 agonist ivuxolimab in advanced cancers. Some clones are missing from TCRdb's copy, which holds only in-frame ones; the method was immunoSEQ multiplex PCR. The table has roughly 70,000 clones, around 90% seen once. The material was CD4+ or CD8+ T cells sorted from blood, obtained in a trial of the OX40 agonist ivuxolimab. Every receptor here comes from an adult with an advanced solid tumor such as melanoma, head and neck, liver or kidney cancer.

The chain combines TRBV9 with TRBJ1-2; D ambiguous. Germline V gene sequence: CDR1 SGDLS, CDR2 YYNGEE. V lost 5 bases and J 2 bases, leaving 10 bases between the germline ends. This CDR3 has 13 residues. The CDR3 DNA reads TGTGCCAGCAGTGCCCCGGGGAACTATGGCTACACCTTC. It encodes CASSAPGNYGYTF.

This chain connects TRBV14 to TRBJ1-4; unclear D gene. Germline V gene sequence: CDR1 SGHDN, CDR2 FVKESK. Trimming removed 3 bases at V and 0 bases at J, with 14 bases between. This CDR3 is built from 17 residues. CDR3 loop: CASSHENHRATNEKLFF. The DNA for the CDR3 is TGTGCCAGCAGCCATGAAAACCACAGAGCAACTAATGAAAAACTGTTTTTT.

V is TRBV19 and J is TRBJ2-5; TRBD1 might be the D (6 bases). Trimming pared 3 bases from V and 2 bases from J, leaving 16 bases between. Germline CDR1 LNHDA, CDR2 SQIVND (reference sequence). This CDR3 contains 16 residues. This CDR3 reads CASSMVTPRGQETQYF. As DNA, the CDR3 is TGTGCCAGTAGTATGGTCACTCCTAGGGGGCAAGAGACCCAGTACTTC.

J is TRBJ2-1 and V is TRBV11-2; D is unclear. Trimming shortened V by 11 bases and J by 0 bases, and 11 bases separated the two germline ends. The CDR3 length is 13 residues. Germline V gene lookup returns CDR1 SGHAT and CDR2 FQNNGV. CDR3 loop: CAAALSSYNEQFF. The CDR3 DNA sequence: TGTGCCGCTGCGCTGAGCTCCTACAATGAGCAGTTCTTC.

This clone has a count of ten or more. The rearrangement links TRBV2 to TRBJ1-2, with no clear D. Germline loops: CDR1 SNHLY, CDR2 FYNNEI. Trimming took off 5 bases at V and 10 bases at J, with 17 bases between the two ends. The CDR3 is made up of 13 amino acids. The CDR3 coding sequence is TGTGCCAGCAGTTCCGGGCCCTACAGTGCCTACACCTTC. Translation: CASSSGPYSAYTF.

The chain employs TRBV4-1 and TRBJ2-1; 9 bases fit TRBD1. There are 15 residues in the CDR3. J was trimmed by 4 bases and V by 6 bases; bases with no gene match: 7. Germline V gene lookup returns CDR1 MGHRA and CDR2 YSYEKL. The CDR3 nucleotides read TGCGCCAGCAGAAGGGGACAGGGTCCTTACAATGAGCAGTTCTTC. This codes for CASRRGQGPYNEQFF.

The chain employs TRBV11-3 and TRBJ2-5, with a tentative D call TRBD2 (5 bases). The CDR3 length is 13 residues. V was trimmed by 5 bases and J by 2 bases, leaving 9 bases between them. Germline lookup yields CDR1 SGHNT and CDR2 YENEEA. The CDR3 protein is CASSPGIQETQYF. The CDR3 DNA is TGTGCCAGCAGCCCCGGGATACAAGAGACCCAGTACTTC. The whole variable domain, filled in from reference TRBV11-3 and TRBJ2-5, reads EAGVVQSPRYKIIEKKQPVAFWCNPISGHNTLYWYLQNLGQGPELLIRYENEEAVDDSQLPKDRFSAERLKGVDSTLKIQPAELGDSAVYLCASSPGIQETQYFGPGTRLLVL.

This clone is a singleton in its sample. This rearrangement joins TRBV27 to TRBJ2-3; D ambiguous. Trimming took 6 bases from V and 1 from J, leaving 8 bases between them. CDR1 is MNHEY and CDR2 is SMNVEV in the germline V gene (reference sequence). The CDR3 is made up of 13 amino acids. The CDR3 bases are TGTGCCAGCAGCCCGGACCGCACAGATACGCAGTATTTT. As protein: CASSPDRTDTQYF.